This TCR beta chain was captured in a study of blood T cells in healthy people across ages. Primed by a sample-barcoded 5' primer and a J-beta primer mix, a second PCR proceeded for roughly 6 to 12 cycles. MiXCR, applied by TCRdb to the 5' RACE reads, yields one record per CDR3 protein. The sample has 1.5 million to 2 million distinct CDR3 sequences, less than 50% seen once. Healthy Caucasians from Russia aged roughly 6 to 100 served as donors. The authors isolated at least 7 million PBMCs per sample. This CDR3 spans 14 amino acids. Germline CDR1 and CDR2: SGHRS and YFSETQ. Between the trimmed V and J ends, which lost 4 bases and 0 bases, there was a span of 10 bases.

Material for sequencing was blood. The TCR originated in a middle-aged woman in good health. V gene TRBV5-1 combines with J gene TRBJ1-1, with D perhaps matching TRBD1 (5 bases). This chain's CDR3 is CASSIRQMNTEAFF. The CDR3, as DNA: TGCGCCAGCAGCATAAGACAGATGAACACTGAAGCTTTCTTT.